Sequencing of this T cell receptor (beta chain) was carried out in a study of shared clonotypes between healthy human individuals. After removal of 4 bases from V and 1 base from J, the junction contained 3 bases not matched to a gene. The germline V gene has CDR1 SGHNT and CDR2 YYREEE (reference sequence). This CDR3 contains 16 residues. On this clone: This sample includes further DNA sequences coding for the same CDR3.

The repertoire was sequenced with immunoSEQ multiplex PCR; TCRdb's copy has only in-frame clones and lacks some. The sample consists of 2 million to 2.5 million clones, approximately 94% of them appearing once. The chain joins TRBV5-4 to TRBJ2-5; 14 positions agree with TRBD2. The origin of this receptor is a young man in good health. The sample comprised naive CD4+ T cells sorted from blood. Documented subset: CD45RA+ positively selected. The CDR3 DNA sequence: TGTGCCAGCAGCCAAGGACTAGCGGGAGGCCAAGAGACCCAGTACTTC. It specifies CASSQGLAGGQETQYF.